This section outlines one TCR beta chain sequence together with its context. These data come from a study of blood T cell repertoires in COVID-19. Across the whole study: Samples representing acute and convalescent COVID-19 were sourced from the United States, Italy and Spain. T cells, B-cell-depleted T cells, or PBMCs supplied cDNA or gDNA.

This CDR3 contains 14 residues. Trimming took off 6 bases at V and 7 bases at J, with 15 bases between the two ends. The germline CDR1 and CDR2 sequences are LGHDT and YNNKEL (reference sequence). Original methodology: Reference gene primer amplification yielded estimated nucleated cell counts. Method: immunoSEQ multiplex PCR; TCRdb's copy keeps in-frame clones and lacks some. Clonal size and the V and J genes are those of that table, whereas D and trimming came from the DNA. The sample records about 64,000 clones, 75% to 95% being singletons. The TCR sequence derives from a woman at least 80 years old with active COVID-19. The chain joins TRBV3-1 (or the pseudogene TRBV3-2) to TRBJ2-2; weak D call: TRBD1 (5 bases). Specimen: peripheral blood. The chain's CDR3 is CASRPQGSGGELFF. The CDR3, as DNA: TGTGCCAGCAGGCCGCAGGGTTCAGGCGGGGAGCTGTTTTTT.